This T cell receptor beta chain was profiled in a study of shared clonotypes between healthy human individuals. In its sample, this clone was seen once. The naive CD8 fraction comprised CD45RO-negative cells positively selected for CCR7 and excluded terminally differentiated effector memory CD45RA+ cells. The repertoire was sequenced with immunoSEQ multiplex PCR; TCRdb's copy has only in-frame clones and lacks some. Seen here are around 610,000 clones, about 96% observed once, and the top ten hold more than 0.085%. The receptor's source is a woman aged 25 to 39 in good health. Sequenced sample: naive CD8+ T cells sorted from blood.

CDR3 sequence reads: CASSEPRTGDSGNTIYF. The CDR3 DNA reads as TGTGCCAGCAGTGAACCACGGACAGGGGACTCTGGAAACACCATATATTTT. The rearrangement links TRBV2 to TRBJ1-3; 9 nucleotides align to TRBD1. V gave up 2 bases and J gave up 0 bases; unmatched junction bases: 5. Germline V gene lookup returns CDR1 SNHLY and CDR2 FYNNEI. The CDR3 has 17 amino acids.